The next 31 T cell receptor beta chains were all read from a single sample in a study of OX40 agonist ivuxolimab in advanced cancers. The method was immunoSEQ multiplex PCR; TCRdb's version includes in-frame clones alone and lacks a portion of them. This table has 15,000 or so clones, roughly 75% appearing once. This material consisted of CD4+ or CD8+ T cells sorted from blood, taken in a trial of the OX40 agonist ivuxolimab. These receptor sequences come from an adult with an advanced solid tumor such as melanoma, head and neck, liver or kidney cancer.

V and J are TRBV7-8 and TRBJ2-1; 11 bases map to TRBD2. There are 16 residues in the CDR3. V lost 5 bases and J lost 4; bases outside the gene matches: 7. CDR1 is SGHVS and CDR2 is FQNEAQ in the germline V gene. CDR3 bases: TGTGCCAGCAGCAGGTCGGGACTAGCGGTTTACAATGAGCAGTTCTTC. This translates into CASSRSGLAVYNEQFF. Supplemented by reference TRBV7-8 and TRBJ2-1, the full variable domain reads GAGVSQSPRYKVAKRGQDVALRCDPISGHVSLFWYQQALGQGPEFLTYFQNEAQLDKSGLPSDRFFAERPEGSVSTLKIQRTQQEDSAVYLCASSRSGLAVYNEQFFGPGTRLTVL.

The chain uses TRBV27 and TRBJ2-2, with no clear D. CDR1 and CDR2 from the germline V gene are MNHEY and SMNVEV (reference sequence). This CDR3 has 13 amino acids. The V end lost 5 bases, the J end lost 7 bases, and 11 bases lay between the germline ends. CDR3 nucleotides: TGTGCCAGCAGTACCAGTCGTAACGGGGAGCTGTTTTTT. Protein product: CASSTSRNGELFF.

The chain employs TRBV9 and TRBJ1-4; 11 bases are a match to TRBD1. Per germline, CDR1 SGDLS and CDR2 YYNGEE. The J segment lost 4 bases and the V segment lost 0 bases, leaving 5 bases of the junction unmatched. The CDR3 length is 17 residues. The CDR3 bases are TGTGCCAGCAGCGTAGATTGGACAGGGGGCCTTAATGAAAAACTGTTTTTT. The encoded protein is CASSVDWTGGLNEKLFF.

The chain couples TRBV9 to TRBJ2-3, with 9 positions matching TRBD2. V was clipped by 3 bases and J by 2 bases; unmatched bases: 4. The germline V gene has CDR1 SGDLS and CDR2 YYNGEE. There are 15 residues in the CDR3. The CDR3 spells CASSDSGRDTDTQYF. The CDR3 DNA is TGTGCCAGCAGCGATAGCGGGAGAGACACAGATACGCAGTATTTT. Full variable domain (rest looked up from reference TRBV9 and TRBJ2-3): DSGVTQTPKHLITATGQRVTLRCSPRSGDLSVYWYQQSLDQGLQFLIQYYNGEERAKGNILERFSAQQFPDLHSELNLSSLELGDSALYFCASSDSGRDTDTQYFGPGTRLTVL.

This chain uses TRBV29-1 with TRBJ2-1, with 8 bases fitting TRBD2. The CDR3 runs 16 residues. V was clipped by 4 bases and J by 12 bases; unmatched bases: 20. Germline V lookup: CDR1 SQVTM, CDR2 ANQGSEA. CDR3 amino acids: CSVVYWVEREPGGQFF. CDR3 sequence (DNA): TGCAGCGTTGTTTATTGGGTAGAGCGGGAGCCGGGGGGGCAGTTCTTC.

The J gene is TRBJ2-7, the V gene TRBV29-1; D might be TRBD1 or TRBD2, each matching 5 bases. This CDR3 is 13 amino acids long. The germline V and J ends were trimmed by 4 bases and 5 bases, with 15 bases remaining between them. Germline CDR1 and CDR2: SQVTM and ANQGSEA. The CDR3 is CSVVGTKENEQYF. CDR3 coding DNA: TGCAGCGTTGTGGGGACCAAGGAGAACGAGCAGTACTTC.

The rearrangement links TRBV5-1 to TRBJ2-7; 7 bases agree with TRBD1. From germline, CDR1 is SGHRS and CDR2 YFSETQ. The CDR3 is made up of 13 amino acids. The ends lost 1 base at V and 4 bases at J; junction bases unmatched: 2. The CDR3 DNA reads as TGCGCCAGCAGCTTGTCGACAGGGTACGAGCAGTACTTC. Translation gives CASSLSTGYEQYF.

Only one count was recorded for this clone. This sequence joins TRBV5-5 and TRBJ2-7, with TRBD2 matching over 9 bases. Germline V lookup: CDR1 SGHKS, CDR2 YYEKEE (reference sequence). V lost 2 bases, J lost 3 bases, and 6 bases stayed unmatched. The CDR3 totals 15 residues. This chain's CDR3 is CASSLLSGRGYEQYF. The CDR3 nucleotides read TGTGCCAGCAGCTTACTTAGCGGGAGAGGCTACGAGCAGTACTTC. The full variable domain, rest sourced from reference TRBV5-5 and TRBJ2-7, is DAGVTQSPTHLIKTRGQQVTLRCSPISGHKSVSWYQQVLGQGPQFIFQYYEKEERGRGNFPDRFSARQFPNYSSELNVNALLLGDSALYLCASSLLSGRGYEQYFGPGTRLTVT.

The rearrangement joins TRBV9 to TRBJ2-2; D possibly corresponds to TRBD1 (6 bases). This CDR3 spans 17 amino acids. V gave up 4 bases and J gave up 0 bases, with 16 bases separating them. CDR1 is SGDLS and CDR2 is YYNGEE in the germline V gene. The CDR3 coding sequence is TGTGCCAGCAGCCTACCCCCCGACAGGCCGAACACCGGGGAGCTGTTTTTT. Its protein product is CASSLPPDRPNTGELFF.

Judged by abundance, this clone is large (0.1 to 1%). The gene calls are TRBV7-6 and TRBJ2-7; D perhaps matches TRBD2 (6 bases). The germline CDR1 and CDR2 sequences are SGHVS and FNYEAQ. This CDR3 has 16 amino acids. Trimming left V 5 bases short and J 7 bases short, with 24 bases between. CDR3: CASSPSLGGMSREQYF. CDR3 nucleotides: TGTGCCAGCAGCCCTTCCCTAGGCGGGATGTCGCGTGAGCAGTACTTC.

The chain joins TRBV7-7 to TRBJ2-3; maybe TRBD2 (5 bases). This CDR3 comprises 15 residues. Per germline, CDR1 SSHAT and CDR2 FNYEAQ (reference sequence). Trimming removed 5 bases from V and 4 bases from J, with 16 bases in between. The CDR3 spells CASSQTRSEADTQYF. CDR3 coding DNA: TGTGCCAGCAGCCAAACTAGGTCGGAGGCAGATACGCAGTATTTT.

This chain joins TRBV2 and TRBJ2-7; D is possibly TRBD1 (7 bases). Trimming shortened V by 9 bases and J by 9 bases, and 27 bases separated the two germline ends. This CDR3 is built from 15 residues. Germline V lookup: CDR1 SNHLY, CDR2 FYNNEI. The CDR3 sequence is CASGQAAEGYRGQYF. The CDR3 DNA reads TGTGCCAGTGGACAGGCAGCGGAGGGCTACAGGGGGCAGTACTTC. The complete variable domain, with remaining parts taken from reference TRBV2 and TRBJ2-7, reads EPEVTQTPSHQVTQMGQEVILRCVPISNHLYFYWYRQILGQKVEFLVSFYNNEISEKSEIFDDQFSVERPDGSNFTLKIRSTKLEDSAMYFCASGQAAEGYRGQYFGPGTRLTVT.

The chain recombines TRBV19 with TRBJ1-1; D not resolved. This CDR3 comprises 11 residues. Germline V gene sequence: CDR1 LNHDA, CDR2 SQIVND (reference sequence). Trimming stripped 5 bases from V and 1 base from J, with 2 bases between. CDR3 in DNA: TGTGCCAGTAGTTGGAACACTGAAGCTTTCTTT. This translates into CASSWNTEAFF.

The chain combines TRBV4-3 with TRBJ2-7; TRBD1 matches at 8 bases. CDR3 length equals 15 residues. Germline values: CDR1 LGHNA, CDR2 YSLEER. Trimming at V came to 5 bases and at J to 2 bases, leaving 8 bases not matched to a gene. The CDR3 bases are TGCGCCAGCAGCTATGGACAGGGAGAGACCTACGAGCAGTACTTC. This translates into CASSYGQGETYEQYF.

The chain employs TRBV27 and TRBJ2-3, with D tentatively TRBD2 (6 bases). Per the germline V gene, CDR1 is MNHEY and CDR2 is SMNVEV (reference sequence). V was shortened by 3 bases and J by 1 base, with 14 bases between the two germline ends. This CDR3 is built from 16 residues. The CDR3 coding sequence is TGTGCCAGCAGTTTCGAGTCTCCGGGGGGCACAGATACGCAGTATTTT. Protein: CASSFESPGGTDTQYF.

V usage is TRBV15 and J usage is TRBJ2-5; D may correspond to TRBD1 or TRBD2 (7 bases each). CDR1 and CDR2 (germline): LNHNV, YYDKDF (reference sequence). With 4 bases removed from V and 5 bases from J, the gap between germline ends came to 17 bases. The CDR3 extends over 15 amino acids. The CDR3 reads CATSTAQGGGETQYF. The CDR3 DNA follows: TGTGCCACCAGCACCGCCCAGGGGGGGGGTGAGACCCAGTACTTC.

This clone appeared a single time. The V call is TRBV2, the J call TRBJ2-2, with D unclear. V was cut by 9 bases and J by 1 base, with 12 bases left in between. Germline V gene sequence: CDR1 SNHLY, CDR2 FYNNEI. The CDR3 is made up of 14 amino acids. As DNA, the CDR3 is TGTGCCAGTACGGGTGACTGGAACACCGGGGAGCTGTTTTTT. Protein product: CASTGDWNTGELFF.

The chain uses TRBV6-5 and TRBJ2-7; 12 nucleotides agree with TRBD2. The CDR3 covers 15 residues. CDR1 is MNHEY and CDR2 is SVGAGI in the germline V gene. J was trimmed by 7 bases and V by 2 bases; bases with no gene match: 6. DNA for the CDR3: TGTGCCAGCAGTTACACGACTAGCGGGAGTCAGGAGCAGTACTTC. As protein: CASSYTTSGSQEQYF.

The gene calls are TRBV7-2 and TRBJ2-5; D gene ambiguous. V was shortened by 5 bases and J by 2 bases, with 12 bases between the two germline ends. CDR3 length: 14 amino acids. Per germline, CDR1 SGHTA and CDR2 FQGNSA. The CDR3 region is CASSADTFQETQYF. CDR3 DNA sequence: TGTGCCAGCAGCGCCGACACATTTCAAGAGACCCAGTACTTC.

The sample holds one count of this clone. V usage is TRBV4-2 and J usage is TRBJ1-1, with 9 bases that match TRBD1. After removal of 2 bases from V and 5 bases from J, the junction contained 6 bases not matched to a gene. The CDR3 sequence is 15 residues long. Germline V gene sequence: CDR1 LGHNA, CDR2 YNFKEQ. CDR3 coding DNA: TGTGCCAGCAGCCAAACCGACAGGGGGGGAACTGAAGCTTTCTTT. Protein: CASSQTDRGGTEAFF.

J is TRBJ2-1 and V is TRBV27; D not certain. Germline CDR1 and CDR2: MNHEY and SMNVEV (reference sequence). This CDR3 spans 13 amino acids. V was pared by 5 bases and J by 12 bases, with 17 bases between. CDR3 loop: CASSVNRAVGQFF. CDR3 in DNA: TGTGCCAGCAGTGTCAATAGGGCGGTGGGGCAGTTCTTC.

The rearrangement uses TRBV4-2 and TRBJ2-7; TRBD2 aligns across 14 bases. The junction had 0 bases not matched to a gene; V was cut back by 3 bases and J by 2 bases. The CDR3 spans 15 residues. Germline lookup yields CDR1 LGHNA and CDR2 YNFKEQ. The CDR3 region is CASSQGLAGAYEQYF. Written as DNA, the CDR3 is TGTGCCAGCAGCCAGGGACTAGCGGGAGCCTACGAGCAGTACTTC.

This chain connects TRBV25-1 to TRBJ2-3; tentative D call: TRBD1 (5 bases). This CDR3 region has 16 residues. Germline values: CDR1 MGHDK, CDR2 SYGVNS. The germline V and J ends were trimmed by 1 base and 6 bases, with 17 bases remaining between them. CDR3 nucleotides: TGTGCCAGCAGTGAATGGGGCATCTCAAAGTCGGATACGCAGTATTTT. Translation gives CASSEWGISKSDTQYF. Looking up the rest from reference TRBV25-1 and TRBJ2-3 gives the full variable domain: EADIYQTPRYLVIGTGKKITLECSQTMGHDKMYWYQQDPGMELHLIHYSYGVNSTEKGDLSSESTVSRIRTEHFPLTLESARPSHTSQYLCASSEWGISKSDTQYFGPGTRLTVL.

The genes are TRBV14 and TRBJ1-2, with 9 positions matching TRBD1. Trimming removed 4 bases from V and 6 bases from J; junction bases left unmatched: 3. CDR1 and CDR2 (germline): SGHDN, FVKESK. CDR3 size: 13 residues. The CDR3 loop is CASSPGQGNGYTF. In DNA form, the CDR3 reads TGTGCCAGCAGCCCCGGACAGGGGAATGGCTACACCTTC.

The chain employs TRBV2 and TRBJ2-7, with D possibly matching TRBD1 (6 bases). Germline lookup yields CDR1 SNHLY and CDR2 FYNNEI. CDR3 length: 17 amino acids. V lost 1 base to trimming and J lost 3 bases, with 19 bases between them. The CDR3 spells CASSEVMSAGESYEQYF. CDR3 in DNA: TGTGCCAGCAGTGAAGTAATGTCCGCAGGGGAAAGCTACGAGCAGTACTTC.

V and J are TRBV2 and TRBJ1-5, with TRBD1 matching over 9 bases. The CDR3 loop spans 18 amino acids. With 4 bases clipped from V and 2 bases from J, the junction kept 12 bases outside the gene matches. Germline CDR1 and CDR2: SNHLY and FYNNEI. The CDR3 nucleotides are TGTGCCAGCAGTGGGGAAATTACAGGGGGCGAGGGCAATCAGCCCCAGCATTTT. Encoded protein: CASSGEITGGEGNQPQHF.

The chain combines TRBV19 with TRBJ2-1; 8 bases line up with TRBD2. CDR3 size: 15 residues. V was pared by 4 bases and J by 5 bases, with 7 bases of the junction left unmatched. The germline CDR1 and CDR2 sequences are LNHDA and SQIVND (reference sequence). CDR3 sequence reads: CASSTTSGHDNEQFF. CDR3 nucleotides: TGTGCCAGTAGTACCACTAGCGGACATGACAATGAGCAGTTCTTC. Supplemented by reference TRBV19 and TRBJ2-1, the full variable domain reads DGGITQSPKYLFRKEGQNVTLSCEQNLNHDAMYWYRQDPGQGLRLIYYSQIVNDFQKGDIAEGYSVSREKKESFPLTVTSAQKNPTAFYLCASSTTSGHDNEQFFGPGTRLTVL.

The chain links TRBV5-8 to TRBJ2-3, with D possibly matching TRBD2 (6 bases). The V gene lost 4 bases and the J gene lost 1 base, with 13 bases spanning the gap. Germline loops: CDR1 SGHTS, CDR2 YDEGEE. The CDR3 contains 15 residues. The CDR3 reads CASSAGTLRTDTQYF. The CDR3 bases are TGTGCCAGCAGCGCAGGGACTCTACGCACAGATACGCAGTATTTT. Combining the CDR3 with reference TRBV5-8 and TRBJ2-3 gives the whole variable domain EAGVTQSPTHLIKTRGQQATLRCSPISGHTSVYWYQQALGLGLQFLLWYDEGEERNRGNFPPRFSGRQFPNYSSELNVNALELEDSALYLCASSAGTLRTDTQYFGPGTRLTVL.

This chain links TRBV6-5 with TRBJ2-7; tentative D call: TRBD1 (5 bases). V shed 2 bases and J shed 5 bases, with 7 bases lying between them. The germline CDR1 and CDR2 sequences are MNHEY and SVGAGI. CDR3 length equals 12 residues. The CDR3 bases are TGTGCCAGCAGTTACGACAGAAACGAGCAGTACTTC. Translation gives CASSYDRNEQYF.

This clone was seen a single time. CDR3 sequence: CASTPGTGSYEQYF. CDR3 in DNA: TGTGCCAGCACCCCGGGGACGGGGTCCTACGAGCAGTACTTC. The chain combines TRBV27 with TRBJ2-7; D may correspond to TRBD1 or TRBD2 (5 bases each). Germline CDR1 and CDR2: MNHEY and SMNVEV (reference sequence). The V and J ends lost 7 bases and 1 base respectively, with 14 bases between them. This CDR3 has 14 amino acids.

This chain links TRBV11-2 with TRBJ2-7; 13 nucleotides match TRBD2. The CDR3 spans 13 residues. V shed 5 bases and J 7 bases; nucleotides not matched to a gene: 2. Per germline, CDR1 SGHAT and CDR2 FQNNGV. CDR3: CASSPGLAGEQYF. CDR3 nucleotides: TGTGCCAGCAGCCCGGGACTAGCGGGGGAGCAGTACTTC.